One and the same sample provided the 20 T cell receptor beta chains below, sequenced in a study of spatial heterogeneity in lung cancer. The time point denotes: sample taken at primary tumor resection. MiXCR, run by TCRdb on the 5' RACE reads, gives a single entry per CDR3 protein. The sample lists about 21,000 distinct CDR3 sequences; 4.6% were seen once. The sequencing used PBMCs, collected at surgery. These TCRs come from a male donor with early-stage non-small cell lung cancer.

This clonotype has ten or more counts. This chain uses TRBV2 with TRBJ2-6, with a possible D match to TRBD2 (5 bases). The CDR3 runs to 15 residues. CDR1 is SNHLY, CDR2 FYNNEI, per germline. V lost 6 bases and J 2 bases, leaving 11 bases between the germline ends. DNA of the CDR3: TGTGCCAGCAGGGCAAACGGGGCTGGGGCCAACGTCCTGACTTTC. Residues: CASRANGAGANVLTF.

In this sample, this clonotype turned up many times. The rearrangement links TRBV20-1 to TRBJ1-1; D uncertain. V dropped 5 bases and J dropped 2 bases, with 15 bases sitting between them. There are 14 residues in the CDR3. The germline V gene has CDR1 DFQATT and CDR2 SNEGSKA (reference sequence). The CDR3: CSAPTGSLNTEAFF. The CDR3 DNA is TGCAGTGCTCCGACCGGCAGCCTAAACACTGAAGCTTTCTTT.

The table lists this clonotype with many counts. The rearrangement uses TRBV18 and TRBJ1-6, with D hard to call. Between the trimmed V and J ends, which lost 2 bases and 7 bases, there was a span of 6 bases. This CDR3 region has 13 residues. Looked up from germline, CDR1 is KGHSH and CDR2 is LQKENI. CDR3 sequence (DNA): TGTGCCAGCTCACCAGACGGAAATTCACCCCTCCACTTT. It is translated as CASSPDGNSPLHF.

In its sample, this clonotype was seen many times. This chain connects TRBV9 to TRBJ1-4; D is perhaps TRBD1 (5 bases). Looked up from germline, CDR1 is SGDLS and CDR2 is YYNGEE. This CDR3 comprises 16 residues. The V end was cut by 0 bases, the J end by 2 bases, with 11 bases between. CDR3 in DNA: TGTGCCAGCAGCGTAGCGCAGGGAGAGACTAATGAAAAACTGTTTTTT. It is translated as CASSVAQGETNEKLFF.

This clonotype was observed many times. The chain couples TRBV20-1 to TRBJ1-1, with D uncertain. The V end lost 6 bases, the J end lost 3 bases, and 20 bases lay between the germline ends. The CDR3 has 15 residues. Germline loops: CDR1 DFQATT, CDR2 SNEGSKA (reference sequence). CDR3 nucleotide sequence: TGCAGTGCCTTTTCTCCAGGAACCGTCTACACTGAAGCTTTCTTT. This sequence encodes CSAFSPGTVYTEAFF.

By share, this clonotype counts as medium-sized. The chain has TRBV27 and TRBJ2-1; no firm D call. Germline CDR1 reads MNHEY; CDR2 reads SMNVEV (reference sequence). Trimming shortened V by 1 base and J by 5 bases, and 0 bases separated the two germline ends. The CDR3 is made up of 11 amino acids. Here the CDR3 reads CASSLYNEQFF. The CDR3 region has the DNA TGTGCCAGCAGTTTATACAATGAGCAGTTCTTC.

This chain connects TRBV6-2 or TRBV6-3 to TRBJ2-7, with 13 positions matching TRBD2. V was pared by 5 bases and J by 2 bases, with 9 bases of the junction left unmatched. Germline V gene lookup returns CDR1 MNHEY and CDR2 SVGEGT. CDR3 length: 17 amino acids. The CDR3 region is CASSPPGLAGPTYEQYF. The CDR3 nucleotides read TGTGCCAGCAGTCCACCGGGACTAGCGGGACCTACCTACGAGCAGTACTTC.

To note about this clonotype: A much larger clone sits a single nucleotide away, making a read error possible. The conserved phenylalanine or tryptophan is not found at the CDR3 terminus, so this likely reflects a read error. The chain uses TRBV6-6 and TRBJ2-1; maybe TRBD2 (6 bases). This CDR3 has 16 residues. Trimming shortened V by 2 bases and J by 3 bases, and 14 bases separated the two germline ends. CDR1 is MNHNY, CDR2 SVGAGI, per germline (reference sequence). This chain's CDR3 is CASSYGGGVGYNEQFS. The CDR3 DNA reads as TGTGCCAGCAGTTACGGTGGCGGGGTTGGCTACAATGAGCAGTTCTCC.

The table lists this clonotype with many counts. V and J are TRBV4-3 and TRBJ2-7, with D possibly being TRBD1 (5 bases). Germline V gives CDR1 LGHNA, CDR2 YSLEER. CDR3 size: 15 residues. The V and J ends lost 0 bases and 6 bases respectively, with 15 bases between them. The CDR3 bases are TGCGCCAGCAGCCAAGAACAGGCTAGTACGGGCGAGCAGTACTTC. Protein: CASSQEQASTGEQYF.

This clonotype occurred a few times. The gene calls are TRBV7-6 and TRBJ2-7, with D maybe TRBD1 (5 bases). The V gene lost 2 bases and the J gene lost 0 bases, with 8 bases spanning the gap. The CDR3 extends over 14 amino acids. The germline V gene encodes CDR1 SGHVS and CDR2 FNYEAQ. The CDR3 loop reads CASSLTGASYEQYF. CDR3 DNA sequence: TGTGCCAGCAGCTTAACAGGCGCCTCCTACGAGCAGTACTTC.

The chain uses TRBV7-2 and TRBJ2-2; D is unresolved. V dropped 2 bases and J dropped 6 bases, with 19 bases sitting between them. The CDR3 runs to 17 residues. Germline assignment: CDR1 SGHTA and CDR2 FQGNSA. The CDR3 DNA sequence: TGTGCCAGCAGCTTACAGCGCCGGGCCTCATTTTCCGGGGAGCTGTTTTTT. Translating gives CASSLQRRASFSGELFF. Using reference TRBV7-2 and TRBJ2-2 for the parts outside the CDR3, the full variable domain is GAGVSQSPSNKVTEKGKDVELRCDPISGHTALYWYRQSLGQGLEFLIYFQGNSAPDKSGLPSDRFSAERTGGSVSTLTIQRTQQEDSAVYLCASSLQRRASFSGELFFGEGSRLTVL.

This clonotype was seen many times. The CDR3 loop reads CASSPGGRNTEAFF. DNA for the CDR3: TGTGCCAGCAGCCCCGGGGGCAGGAACACTGAAGCTTTCTTT. The chain couples TRBV11-1 to TRBJ1-1; D might be TRBD1 (6 bases). This CDR3 has 14 amino acids. V lost 5 bases, J lost 1 base, and 11 bases lay in between. In germline, CDR1 is SGHAT, CDR2 FQDESV (reference sequence).

At least ten counts were recorded for this clonotype. This chain uses TRBV28 with TRBJ1-2; tentative D call: TRBD1 (5 bases). V was pared by 2 bases and J by 0 bases, with 16 bases between. The germline CDR1 and CDR2 sequences are MDHEN and SYDVKM. The CDR3 has 17 residues. In DNA, the CDR3 is TGTGCCAGCAGTTTACTTGGGACGGGCGATTCTAACTATGGCTACACCTTC. Encoded protein: CASSLLGTGDSNYGYTF.

This clonotype is deemed medium-sized. The chain uses TRBV7-8 and TRBJ2-7; TRBD2 matches 9 bases. The V segment lost 0 bases and the J segment 3 bases; nucleotides outside the gene matches: 12. The germline gives CDR1 SGHVS, CDR2 FQNEAQ. There are 18 residues in the CDR3. This CDR3 is CASSLAIGGLAGFYEQYF. CDR3 bases: TGTGCCAGCAGCTTAGCGATAGGTGGGCTAGCGGGGTTCTACGAGCAGTACTTC.

This clonotype was found many times. The chain couples TRBV4-2 to TRBJ2-7, with 16 bases aligning to TRBD2. This CDR3 contains 20 residues. Germline CDR1 reads LGHNA; CDR2 reads YNFKEQ. With 0 bases clipped from V and 1 base from J, the junction kept 9 bases outside the gene matches. CDR3 DNA: TGTGCCAGCAGCCAAGAAAGGGGACTAGCGGGAGGGCCTCGTTCCTACGAGCAGTACTTC. The encoded protein is CASSQERGLAGGPRSYEQYF.

This clonotype was counted many times. V is TRBV2 and J is TRBJ1-3; D call uncertain. Trimming removed 0 bases from V and 7 bases from J, with 4 bases in between. CDR1 is SNHLY, CDR2 FYNNEI, per germline. CDR3 length: 12 residues. As DNA, the CDR3 is TGTGCCAGCAGTGAAGCGCCGAACACCATATATTTT. This codes for CASSEAPNTIYF.

Many counts were recorded for this clonotype. CDR3 coding DNA: TGTGCCAGCAGTTCCACCGACAAAATGAACACTGAAGCTTTCTTT. Protein product: CASSSTDKMNTEAFF. The V gene is TRBV27, the J gene TRBJ1-1; no reliable D call. The CDR3 spans 15 residues. Germline lookup yields CDR1 MNHEY and CDR2 SMNVEV (reference sequence). V was cut by 4 bases and J by 0 bases, with 12 bases left in between.

In this sample, this clonotype turned up many times. The chain joins TRBV30 to TRBJ2-2; 12 bases are shared with TRBD2. V gave up 0 bases and J gave up 2 bases; unmatched junction bases: 7. CDR1 GTSNPN and CDR2 SVGIG come from the germline V gene (reference sequence). The CDR3 contains 18 residues. CDR3 sequence: CAWSVRTSGRPNTGELFF. CDR3 DNA: TGTGCCTGGAGTGTACGCACTAGCGGGAGGCCTAACACCGGGGAGCTGTTTTTT. The full variable domain, with the rest looked up from reference TRBV30 and TRBJ2-2, is SQTIHQWPATLVQPVGSPLSLECTVEGTSNPNLYWYRQAAGRGLQLLFYSVGIGQISSEVPQNLSASRPQDRQFILSSKKLLLSDSGFYLCAWSVRTSGRPNTGELFFGEGSRLTVL.

This clonotype was observed at least ten times. The chain uses TRBV30 and TRBJ1-2; tentative D call: TRBD1 (5 bases). CDR3 length: 12 residues. Per germline, CDR1 GTSNPN and CDR2 SVGIG (reference sequence). The V end lost 6 bases, the J end lost 10 bases, and 18 bases lay between the germline ends. CDR3 nucleotide sequence: TGTGCCTGCCAGCTTGGGGCCCGAGTCTACACCTTC. This sequence encodes CACQLGARVYTF.

The chain couples TRBV20-1 to TRBJ2-4; possibly TRBD2 for D (6 bases). Trimming shortened V by 5 bases and J by 5 bases, and 19 bases separated the two germline ends. Germline CDR1 is DFQATT and CDR2 is SNEGSKA (reference sequence). The CDR3 is made up of 15 amino acids. CDR3 in DNA: TGCAGTGCTGGAGGGCCACAGGTGGCGGAAAACATTCAGTACTTC. Translating it yields CSAGGPQVAENIQYF.